Shown below are 3 T cell receptor beta chains from a single sample sequenced in a study of cytomegalovirus exposure and HLA in healthy donors. Primers for the PCR totalled 60 Vbeta and 13 Jbeta. Produced via immunoSEQ multiplex PCR; TCRdb's table is partial and in-frame only. Of approximately 160,000 clones listed, roughly four fifths are singletons. The specimen sequenced was PBMCs. The receptors come from a man aged 35-49 years in good health and CMV-seronegative.

This chain joins TRBV11-2 and TRBJ2-3, with 8 bases aligning to TRBD1. The CDR3 consists of 17 residues. Trimming at V came to 5 bases and at J to 1 base, leaving 11 bases not matched to a gene. Germline assignment: CDR1 SGHAT and CDR2 FQNNGV. The CDR3 loop reads CASSGLGQGGGTDTQYF. The DNA of the CDR3 is TGTGCCAGCAGCGGCCTCGGACAGGGCGGAGGCACAGATACGCAGTATTTT. The variable domain in full, completed from reference TRBV11-2 and TRBJ2-3, reads EAGVAQSPRYKIIEKRQSVAFWCNPISGHATLYWYQQILGQGPKLLIQFQNNGVVDDSQLPKDRFSAERLKGVDSTLKIQPAKLEDSAVYLCASSGLGQGGGTDTQYFGPGTRLTVL.

The chain joins TRBV5-1 to TRBJ2-2; no reliable D call. The CDR3 covers 15 residues. V shed 4 bases and J shed 1 base, with 11 bases lying between them. Germline-derived CDR1 and CDR2 are SGHRS and YFSETQ. CDR3 bases: TGCGCCAGCAGCCCACTCCAGGTGAACACCGGGGAGCTGTTTTTT. Its protein product is CASSPLQVNTGELFF. The full variable domain, with the rest looked up from reference TRBV5-1 and TRBJ2-2, is KAGVTQTPRYLIKTRGQQVTLSCSPISGHRSVSWYQQTPGQGLQFLFEYFSETQRNKGNFPGRFSGRQFSNSRSEMNVSTLELGDSALYLCASSPLQVNTGELFFGEGSRLTVL.

This chain uses TRBV6-1 with TRBJ1-1; 9 positions agree with TRBD1. The CDR3 runs to 15 residues. Trimming cost V 6 bases and J 1 base; bases outside gene matches: 6. Germline V gene sequence: CDR1 MNHNS, CDR2 SASEGT. The chain's CDR3 is CASSTGGAGNTEAFF. The CDR3 DNA reads TGTGCCAGCAGCACAGGGGGCGCGGGGAACACTGAAGCTTTCTTT.